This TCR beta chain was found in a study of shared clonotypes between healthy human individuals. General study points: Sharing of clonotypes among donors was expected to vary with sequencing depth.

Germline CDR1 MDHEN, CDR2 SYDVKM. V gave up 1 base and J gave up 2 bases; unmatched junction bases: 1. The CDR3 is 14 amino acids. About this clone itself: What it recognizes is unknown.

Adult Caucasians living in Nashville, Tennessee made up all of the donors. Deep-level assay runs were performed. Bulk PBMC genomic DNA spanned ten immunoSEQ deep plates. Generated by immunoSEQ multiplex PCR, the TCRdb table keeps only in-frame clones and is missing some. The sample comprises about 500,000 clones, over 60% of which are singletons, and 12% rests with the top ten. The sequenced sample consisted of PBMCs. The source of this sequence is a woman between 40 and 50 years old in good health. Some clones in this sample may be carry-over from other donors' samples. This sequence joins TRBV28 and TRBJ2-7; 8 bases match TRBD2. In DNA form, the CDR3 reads TGTGCCAGCAGTTTATTGCGGGGGGCCTACGAGCAGTACTTC. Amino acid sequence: CASSLLRGAYEQYF. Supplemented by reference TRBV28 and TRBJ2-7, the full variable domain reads DVKVTQSSRYLVKRTGEKVFLECVQDMDHENMFWYRQDPGLGLRLIYFSYDVKMKEKGDIPEGYSVSREKKERFSLILESASTNQTSMYLCASSLLRGAYEQYFGPGTRLTVT.